These 20 T cell receptor beta chains were sequenced from one sample in a study of identical twins. TCRdb ran MiXCR on the 5' RACE reads and lists one entry per CDR3 protein. The sample lists around 960,000 distinct CDR3 sequences, 10% to 15% seen once, with around 1.6% in the top ten. This sample also belongs to another study, concerning yellow fever vaccine responses in identical twins.

Sequences were obtained from PBMCs. These TCRs come from a woman between 18 and 29 years old in good health.

This clonotype was seen a few times. The gene calls are TRBV12-3 or TRBV12-4 and TRBJ2-3; TRBD2 matches at 13 bases. V shed 7 bases and J 5 bases; nucleotides not matched to a gene: 9. This CDR3 spans 16 amino acids. The DNA of the CDR3 is TGTGCCAGCACCTTAGGACTAGCGGGAGCCGTAGATACGCAGTATTTT. Translated: CASTLGLAGAVDTQYF.

This clonotype was recorded a few times. The chain links TRBV6-1 to TRBJ1-6, with D tentatively TRBD1 (6 bases). CDR3 length: 15 amino acids. CDR1 and CDR2 (germline): MNHNS, SASEGT. Trimming cost V 6 bases and J 3 bases, with 12 bases left between them. Written as DNA, the CDR3 is TGTGCCAGCAGGGACAGAGAAAGCTATAATTCACCCCTCCACTTT. Residues: CASRDRESYNSPLHF.

This clonotype was counted ten times or more. The V gene is TRBV5-6, the J gene TRBJ1-2, with D possibly matching TRBD1 (6 bases). This CDR3 is 14 amino acids long. Per the germline V gene, CDR1 is SGHDT and CDR2 is YYEEEE. The V end was cut by 6 bases, the J end by 3 bases, with 15 bases between. As DNA, the CDR3 is TGTGCCAGCACCCTATCAGGGGCCGACTATGGCTACACCTTC. Amino acid sequence: CASTLSGADYGYTF. The full variable domain, its missing parts supplied by reference TRBV5-6 and TRBJ1-2, is DAGVTQSPTHLIKTRGQQVTLRCSPKSGHDTVSWYQQALGQGPQFIFQYYEEEERQRGNFPDRFSGHQFPNYSSELNVNALLLGDSALYLCASTLSGADYGYTFGSGTRLTVV.

This clonotype was recorded a few times. The chain couples TRBV5-5 to TRBJ1-2, with D possibly matching TRBD1 (6 bases). Germline V lookup: CDR1 SGHKS, CDR2 YYEKEE (reference sequence). V lost 5 bases and J lost 1, with 15 bases in between. The CDR3 length is 15 residues. DNA of the CDR3: TGTGCCAGCAGTACAGGGCCACATTATAACTATGGCTACACCTTC. Residues: CASSTGPHYNYGYTF.

This clonotype was observed a handful of times. V is TRBV10-3 and J is TRBJ2-1; a possible D gene is TRBD1 (5 bases). Germline V CDR1 and CDR2: ENHRY, SYGVKD. The CDR3 contains 14 residues. Trimming stripped 6 bases from V and 10 bases from J, with 19 bases between. CDR3 sequence reads: CAISRKGPAGEQFF. For the CDR3, the DNA is TGTGCCATCAGCCGCAAGGGCCCCGCAGGGGAGCAGTTCTTC.

This clonotype turned up a few times. This chain connects TRBV9 to TRBJ2-7, with TRBD1 matching over 8 bases. The CDR3 length is 14 residues. J lost 6 bases, V lost 2 bases, and 7 bases had no gene match. Germline-derived CDR1 and CDR2 are SGDLS and YYNGEE. In nucleotides, the CDR3 is TGTGCCAGCAGCGTGGGGCAGGGGGCTGGCGAGCAGTACGTC. Translating gives CASSVGQGAGEQYV.

This clonotype was seen only a few times. The chain employs TRBV6-6 and TRBJ2-7; D unclear. The V end was cut by 0 bases, the J end by 3 bases, with 6 bases between. CDR3 length: 13 amino acids. From germline, CDR1 is MNHNY and CDR2 SVGAGI (reference sequence). CDR3 sequence reads: CASSYSHGYEQYV. CDR3 sequence (DNA): TGTGCCAGCAGTTACTCCCACGGCTACGAGCAGTACGTC.

This chain joins TRBV5-1 and TRBJ2-5, with a weak D call TRBD1 (5 bases). The CDR3 has 15 amino acids. The ends were cut back, 0 bases at V and 5 bases at J, with 14 bases in the middle. Germline assignment: CDR1 SGHRS and CDR2 YFSETQ. CDR3 region: CASSLGLGREETQYF. The CDR3 bases are TGCGCCAGCAGCTTGGGGCTGGGGCGCGAGGAGACCCAGTACTTC.

This clonotype was observed a few times. The gene calls are TRBV25-1 and TRBJ2-1; 9 bases match TRBD1. There are 16 residues in the CDR3. Trimming cost V 5 bases and J 4 bases; bases outside gene matches: 9. CDR1 MGHDK and CDR2 SYGVNS come from the germline V gene. The CDR3 DNA reads as TGTGCCAGCAGTCGAAGCGGGACAGGGCGTTACAATGAGCAGTTCTTC. Protein sequence: CASSRSGTGRYNEQFF.

This clonotype was observed a few times. This sequence joins TRBV27 and TRBJ2-7; D possibly corresponds to TRBD2 (5 bases). V was shortened by 8 bases and J by 3 bases, with 11 bases between the two germline ends. The germline gives CDR1 MNHEY, CDR2 SMNVEV (reference sequence). The CDR3 is 12 amino acids. CDR3 nucleotide sequence: TGTGCCAGCCGGGAACGGGACTACGAGCAGTACTTC. It translates to CASRERDYEQYF.

The genes are TRBV19 and TRBJ2-1; 9 nucleotides agree with TRBD1. Trimming took 3 bases from V and 4 from J; bases not matched to a gene: 7. CDR1 and CDR2 from the germline V gene are LNHDA and SQIVND (reference sequence). The CDR3 runs to 16 residues. The CDR3 sequence is CASSIRDRALYNEQFF. The CDR3 nucleotides are TGTGCCAGTAGTATTCGGGACAGGGCCCTTTACAATGAGCAGTTCTTC.

This clonotype was picked up a small number of times. This rearrangement joins TRBV10-1 to TRBJ2-1; D possibly corresponds to TRBD1 (6 bases). Germline V gene lookup returns CDR1 WNHNN and CDR2 SYGVQD (reference sequence). The V and J ends lost 10 bases and 3 bases respectively, with 19 bases between them. The CDR3 is made up of 15 amino acids. CDR3 bases: TGCGCCACCCCGAGTGGGGGCGAGGTCTACAATGAGCAGTTCTTC. It encodes CATPSGGEVYNEQFF.

The chain recombines TRBV7-2 with TRBJ2-3, with 9 nucleotides matching TRBD2. The V gene's germline CDR1 is SGHTA and CDR2 FQGNSA. The junction had 3 bases not matched to a gene; V was cut back by 1 base and J by 4 bases. The CDR3 runs 15 residues. The CDR3 sequence: CASSLGGRVPDTQYF. The CDR3 nucleotides are TGTGCCAGCAGCTTAGGCGGGAGGGTCCCAGATACGCAGTATTTT.

This clonotype has more than one count but fewer than ten. This chain links TRBV28 with TRBJ2-3; no definite D call. V lost 4 bases and J 2 bases, leaving 22 bases between the germline ends. The CDR3 runs 18 residues. Germline V gene sequence: CDR1 MDHEN, CDR2 SYDVKM. The CDR3 coding sequence is TGTGCCAGCAGTTCTTACATCATTAGTAGGGCCCTCACAGATACGCAGTATTTT. It encodes CASSSYIISRALTDTQYF.

This clonotype was seen a handful of times. J is TRBJ1-2 and V is TRBV5-1; 10 bases align to TRBD1. Germline V gene sequence: CDR1 SGHRS, CDR2 YFSETQ. CDR3 size: 15 residues. J was trimmed by 2 bases and V by 5 bases; bases with no gene match: 6. This CDR3 is CASREPGQGNYGYTF. The CDR3 region has the DNA TGCGCCAGCAGGGAACCGGGACAGGGGAACTATGGCTACACCTTC.

This clonotype was seen at least ten times. The chain recombines TRBV7-8 with TRBJ2-1; D gene uncertain. Germline V gives CDR1 SGHVS, CDR2 FQNEAQ. The CDR3 sequence is 11 residues long. V was clipped by 2 bases and J by 7 bases, with 3 bases between them. The CDR3 DNA reads TGTGCCAGCAGCTTACAAAATGAGCAGTTCTTC. This gives the protein CASSLQNEQFF.

This clonotype was recorded a few times. J is TRBJ2-2 and V is TRBV29-1; D perhaps matches TRBD1 (5 bases). The CDR3 spans 13 residues. Looked up from germline, CDR1 is SQVTM and CDR2 is ANQGSEA. Trimming shortened V by 3 bases and J by 4 bases, and 9 bases separated the two germline ends. CDR3 DNA: TGCAGCGTTGACCCAGGGCCCACCGGGGAGCTGTTTTTT. Encoded protein: CSVDPGPTGELFF.

The table lists this clonotype with a few counts. V gene TRBV12-3 or TRBV12-4 combines with J gene TRBJ2-2; D possibly corresponds to TRBD2 (6 bases). V shed 2 bases and J shed 5 bases, with 15 bases lying between them. This CDR3 spans 16 amino acids. The CDR3 loop reads CASSLSGTLITGELFF. CDR3 sequence (DNA): TGTGCCAGCAGTTTATCCGGGACTCTTATAACCGGGGAGCTGTTTTTT.

This clonotype has only a few counts. The V call is TRBV28, the J call TRBJ2-1, with D unresolved. This CDR3 spans 14 amino acids. Trimming removed 4 bases from V and 2 bases from J, with 9 bases in between. CDR1 and CDR2 from the germline V gene are MDHEN and SYDVKM. The CDR3 bases are TGTGCCAGCAGTTCCTCTCGGACCTACAATGAGCAGTTCTTC. Its translation: CASSSSRTYNEQFF.

This clonotype was seen more than once but under ten times. V gene TRBV12-3 or TRBV12-4 combines with J gene TRBJ1-2, with TRBD1 as a possible D gene (5 bases). Trimming took 6 bases from V and 6 from J, leaving 20 bases between them. The CDR3 is 15 amino acids. The CDR3 sequence: CASSPPGPPGDGYTF. The DNA for the CDR3 is TGTGCCAGCAGCCCACCGGGACCCCCGGGCGATGGCTACACCTTC.